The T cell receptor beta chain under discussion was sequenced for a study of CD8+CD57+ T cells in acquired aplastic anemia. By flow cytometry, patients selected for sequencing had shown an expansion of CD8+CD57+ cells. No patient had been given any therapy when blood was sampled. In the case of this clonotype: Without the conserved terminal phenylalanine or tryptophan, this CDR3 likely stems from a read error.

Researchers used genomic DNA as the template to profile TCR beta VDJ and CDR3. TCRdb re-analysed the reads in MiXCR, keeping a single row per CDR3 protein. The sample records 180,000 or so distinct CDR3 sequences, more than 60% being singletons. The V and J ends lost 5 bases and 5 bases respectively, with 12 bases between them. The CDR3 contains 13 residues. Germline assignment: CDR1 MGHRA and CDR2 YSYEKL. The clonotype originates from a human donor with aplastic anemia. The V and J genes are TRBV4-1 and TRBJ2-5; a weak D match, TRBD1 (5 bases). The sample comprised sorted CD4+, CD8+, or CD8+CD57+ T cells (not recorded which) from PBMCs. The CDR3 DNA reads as TGCGCCAGCAGCAAAACAGGCGACGAGACCCAGTACCTC. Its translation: CASSKTGDETQYL.